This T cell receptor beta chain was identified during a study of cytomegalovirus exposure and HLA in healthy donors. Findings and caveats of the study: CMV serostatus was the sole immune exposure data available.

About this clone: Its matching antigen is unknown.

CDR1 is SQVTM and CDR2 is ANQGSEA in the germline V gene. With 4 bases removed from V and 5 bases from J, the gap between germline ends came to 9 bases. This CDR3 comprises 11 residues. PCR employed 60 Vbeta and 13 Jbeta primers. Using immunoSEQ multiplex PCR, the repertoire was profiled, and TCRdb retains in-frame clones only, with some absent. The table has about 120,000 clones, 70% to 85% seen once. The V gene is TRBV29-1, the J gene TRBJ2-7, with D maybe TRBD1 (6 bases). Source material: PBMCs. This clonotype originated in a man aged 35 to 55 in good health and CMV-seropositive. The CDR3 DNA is TGCAGCGTTGGGGCAGGGGACGAGCAGTACTTC. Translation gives CSVGAGDEQYF.